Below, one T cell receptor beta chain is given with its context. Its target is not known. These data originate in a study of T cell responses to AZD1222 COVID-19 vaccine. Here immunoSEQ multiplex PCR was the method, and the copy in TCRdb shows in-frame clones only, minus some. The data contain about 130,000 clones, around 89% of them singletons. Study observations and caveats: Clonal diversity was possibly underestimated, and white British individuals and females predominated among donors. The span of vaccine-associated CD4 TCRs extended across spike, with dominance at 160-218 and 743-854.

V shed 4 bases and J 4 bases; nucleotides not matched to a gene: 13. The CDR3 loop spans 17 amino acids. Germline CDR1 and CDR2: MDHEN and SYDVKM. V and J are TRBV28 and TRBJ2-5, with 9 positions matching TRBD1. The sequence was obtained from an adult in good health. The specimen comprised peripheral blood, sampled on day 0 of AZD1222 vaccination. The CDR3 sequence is CASSSYSDRGGRETQYF. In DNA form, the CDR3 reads TGTGCCAGCAGTTCTTACTCGGACAGGGGAGGAAGAGAGACCCAGTACTTC.